The 25 T cell receptor beta chains listed next were all sequenced from one sample in a study of identical twins. TCRdb itself ran the 5' RACE reads through MiXCR, one entry per CDR3 protein. The sample includes hundreds of thousands of distinct CDR3 sequences, approximately 25% of them seen just once. These data were also reused for a study on T cells expressing NK-cell markers.

The material sequenced was CD4+ T cells sorted from blood. Every receptor here comes from a woman aged 18-30 years in good health.

This chain joins TRBV12-3 or TRBV12-4 and TRBJ2-7; 7 nucleotides match TRBD1. CDR3 size: 14 residues. Trimming at V came to 4 bases and at J to 1 base, leaving 4 bases not matched to a gene. DNA for the CDR3: TGTGCCAGCAGTTATACGGGACAGTCCTACGAGCAGTACTTC. It codes for CASSYTGQSYEQYF.

This chain connects TRBV18 to TRBJ1-1; D call uncertain. The CDR3 is 14 amino acids. V shed 5 bases and J shed 3 bases, with 13 bases lying between them. The V gene's germline CDR1 is KGHSH and CDR2 LQKENI. The CDR3 DNA reads TGTGCCAGCTCAACACGGTCGATCGACACTGAAGCTTTCTTT. Its protein is CASSTRSIDTEAFF.

The gene calls are TRBV19 and TRBJ1-1; no clear D gene. The CDR3 is 13 residues long. Germline V gene sequence: CDR1 LNHDA, CDR2 SQIVND (reference sequence). V was trimmed by 5 bases and J by 3 bases, leaving 10 bases between them. The DNA of the CDR3 is TGTGCCAGTAGTTCTTACGGGGACACTGAAGCTTTCTTT. Translation: CASSSYGDTEAFF.

The rearrangement uses TRBV6-1 and TRBJ2-7; D possibly corresponds to TRBD1 (6 bases). Trimming shortened V by 7 bases and J by 6 bases, and 16 bases separated the two germline ends. Germline V lookup: CDR1 MNHNS, CDR2 SASEGT. The CDR3 is 13 amino acids. The CDR3 region is CASTPDRLAEQYF. The CDR3 bases are TGTGCCAGCACCCCCGACAGGTTGGCCGAGCAGTACTTC.

The J gene is TRBJ2-3, the V gene TRBV20-1; 9 bases are shared with TRBD1. Germline V lookup: CDR1 DFQATT, CDR2 SNEGSKA (reference sequence). J was trimmed by 3 bases and V by 4 bases; bases with no gene match: 8. This CDR3 has 15 amino acids. The CDR3 bases are TGCAGTGCTACCCCGGACAGGGGACGTACAGATACGCAGTATTTT. This codes for CSATPDRGRTDTQYF.

A few counts support this clonotype. J is TRBJ2-7 and V is TRBV5-1, with a weak D call TRBD1 (5 bases). Trimming cost V 5 bases and J 1 base, with 10 bases left between them. The CDR3 contains 13 residues. Germline V lookup: CDR1 SGHRS, CDR2 YFSETQ. The CDR3 nucleotides read TGCGCCAGCAGTAAAACAGGATCCTACGAGCAGTACTTC. This translates into CASSKTGSYEQYF.

A few counts support this clonotype. CDR3 nucleotides: TGTGCCAGCAGTGGAAAGACCCAGTACTTC. Translated, it gives CASSGKTQYF. The rearrangement links TRBV25-1 to TRBJ2-5; D is unclear. The germline V gene has CDR1 MGHDK and CDR2 SYGVNS. CDR3 length: 10 amino acids. The V end was cut by 4 bases, the J end by 6 bases, with 3 bases between. Variable domain in full (rest from reference TRBV25-1 and TRBJ2-5): EADIYQTPRYLVIGTGKKITLECSQTMGHDKMYWYQQDPGMELHLIHYSYGVNSTEKGDLSSESTVSRIRTEHFPLTLESARPSHTSQYLCASSGKTQYFGPGTRLLVL.

This clonotype appeared a few times. The gene calls are TRBV14 and TRBJ2-3, with 7 bases aligning to TRBD2. Germline CDR1 and CDR2: SGHDN and FVKESK. CDR3 length: 14 amino acids. V lost 2 bases to trimming and J lost 7 bases; unmatched junction nucleotides: 6. The DNA of the CDR3 is TGTGCCAGCAGCCAATCCGGCGGGAGATATACGCAGTATTTT. Its protein is CASSQSGGRYTQYF.

The J gene is TRBJ1-6, the V gene TRBV2, with D uncertain. In germline, CDR1 is SNHLY, CDR2 FYNNEI. V was trimmed by 5 bases and J by 10 bases, leaving 18 bases between them. The CDR3 is 15 amino acids. The CDR3 DNA is TGTGCCAGCAGTACTATCGGCTCCCGAGGGTCACCCCTCCACTTT. It yields the protein CASSTIGSRGSPLHF.

The rearrangement uses TRBV3-1 and TRBJ2-7, with a weak D call TRBD2 (5 bases). V lost 2 bases and J lost 0, with 8 bases in between. The CDR3 extends over 14 amino acids. Germline lookup yields CDR1 LGHDT and CDR2 YNNKEL (reference sequence). The CDR3 protein is CASSQQRFSYEQYF. The CDR3 DNA is TGTGCCAGCAGCCAACAGCGGTTCTCCTACGAGCAGTACTTC.

The chain couples TRBV27 to TRBJ2-2; 7 nucleotides line up with TRBD1. Germline CDR1 and CDR2: MNHEY and SMNVEV (reference sequence). This CDR3 is 15 amino acids long. V lost 7 bases, J lost 1 base, and 6 bases stayed unmatched. CDR3 sequence: CASTFWTGNTGELFF. Here the CDR3 DNA reads TGTGCCAGCACCTTCTGGACAGGGAACACCGGGGAGCTGTTTTTT.

This rearrangement joins TRBV7-9 to TRBJ2-1, with D possibly matching TRBD2 (6 bases). Between the trimmed V and J ends, which lost 1 base and 4 bases, there was a span of 11 bases. The CDR3 is made up of 15 amino acids. Germline CDR1 reads SEHNR; CDR2 reads FQNEAQ (reference sequence). The CDR3 region is CASSLGGESYNEQFF. For the CDR3, the DNA is TGTGCCAGCAGCTTAGGGGGGGAATCTTACAATGAGCAGTTCTTC.

The gene calls are TRBV6-2 or TRBV6-3 and TRBJ2-1; 8 bases match TRBD2. The CDR3 loop spans 13 amino acids. After removal of 6 bases from V and 7 bases from J, the junction contained 5 bases not matched to a gene. Germline CDR1 reads MNHEY; CDR2 reads SVGEGT. CDR3 region: CASSRSGSNEQFF. The CDR3 coding sequence is TGTGCCAGCAGCCGCAGCGGGAGTAATGAGCAGTTCTTC.

This clonotype was counted a few times. The chain couples TRBV20-1 to TRBJ2-3; a possible D gene is TRBD1 (6 bases). From germline, CDR1 is DFQATT and CDR2 SNEGSKA (reference sequence). The V and J ends lost 5 bases and 4 bases respectively, with 10 bases between them. This CDR3 has 12 amino acids. This CDR3 is CSAQGPPDTQYF. DNA of the CDR3: TGCAGTGCTCAGGGGCCCCCAGATACGCAGTATTTT.

This chain uses TRBV10-3 with TRBJ2-1, with D unresolved. The V end was cut by 7 bases, the J end by 6 bases, with 7 bases between. Per germline, CDR1 ENHRY and CDR2 SYGVKD. The CDR3 length is 11 residues. This CDR3 reads CAIKTVNEQFF. For the CDR3, the DNA is TGTGCCATCAAAACGGTCAATGAGCAGTTCTTC.

This clonotype was detected many times. The chain combines TRBV11-3 with TRBJ2-5; TRBD1 aligns across 8 bases. CDR1 is SGHNT, CDR2 YENEEA, per germline. The length of the CDR3 is 14 residues. The junction had 7 bases not matched to a gene; V was cut back by 5 bases and J by 5 bases. The CDR3 bases are TGTGCCAGCAGCCCTTGGACAGGGCTGGAGACCCAGTACTTC. It encodes CASSPWTGLETQYF.

The chain combines TRBV20-1 with TRBJ1-5; TRBD1 aligns across 8 bases. Looked up from germline, CDR1 is DFQATT and CDR2 is SNEGSKA (reference sequence). Unmatched junction bases numbered 4, after V lost 4 bases and J lost 2 bases. This CDR3 has 14 amino acids. In nucleotides, the CDR3 is TGCAGTGCTACAGGGGGCGCGGGCAATCAGCCCCAGCATTTT. Protein product: CSATGGAGNQPQHF.

This clonotype was detected a few times. V usage is TRBV20-1 and J usage is TRBJ2-7; tentative D call: TRBD1 (6 bases). Germline loops: CDR1 DFQATT, CDR2 SNEGSKA (reference sequence). V lost 6 bases, J lost 3 bases, and 15 bases lay in between. CDR3 size: 13 residues. The CDR3 reads CSAVLGQYYEQYF. The CDR3 DNA reads as TGCAGTGCCGTGCTCGGACAGTACTACGAGCAGTACTTC.

The chain combines TRBV29-1 with TRBJ2-1, with TRBD1 identical over 9 bases. Germline V gene lookup returns CDR1 SQVTM and CDR2 ANQGSEA. This CDR3 is 16 amino acids long. Unmatched junction bases numbered 13, after V lost 2 bases and J lost 8 bases. The CDR3 DNA is TGCAGCGTTGAAATGTTCCCCGGACAGGGGAGGGATGAGCAGTTCTTC. This codes for CSVEMFPGQGRDEQFF.

The chain uses TRBV6-2 or TRBV6-3 and TRBJ2-1, with D uncertain. Germline assignment: CDR1 MNHEY and CDR2 SVGEGT. Trimming stripped 5 bases from V and 1 base from J, with 15 bases between. CDR3 length: 16 amino acids. This chain's CDR3 is CASSSPRAQSYNEQFF. For the CDR3, the DNA is TGTGCCAGCAGTAGCCCTAGGGCCCAATCCTACAATGAGCAGTTCTTC.

This clonotype occurred a few times. The V call is TRBV19, the J call TRBJ1-3; unclear D gene. The germline V and J ends were trimmed by 5 bases and 8 bases, with 19 bases remaining between them. The CDR3 has 15 amino acids. Germline loops: CDR1 LNHDA, CDR2 SQIVND (reference sequence). In DNA form, the CDR3 reads TGTGCCAGTAGTCCGTCGACAAGCCCAGGCGACACCATATATTTT. It codes for CASSPSTSPGDTIYF.

V gene TRBV7-2 combines with J gene TRBJ2-2; 9 nucleotides agree with TRBD1. CDR3 length: 14 residues. The trim removed 5 bases at V and 5 bases at J, leaving 3 bases unmatched. The germline V gene encodes CDR1 SGHTA and CDR2 FQGNSA. In nucleotides, the CDR3 is TGTGCCAGCAGCATGGGACAGGGTACCGGGGAGCTGTTTTTT. Translating it yields CASSMGQGTGELFF.

This chain joins TRBV9 and TRBJ2-4; tentatively, D is TRBD1 or TRBD2 (7 bases each). The CDR3 runs to 15 residues. V lost 0 bases to trimming and J lost 9 bases, with 16 bases between them. The germline CDR1 and CDR2 sequences are SGDLS and YYNGEE. The CDR3 DNA sequence: TGTGCCAGCAGCGTAGGAGAACAGGGGAGGGGCATTCAGTACTTC. It translates to CASSVGEQGRGIQYF.

A word on this clonotype: Relative to the germline gene, one junction end is altered; a read error may explain this. The V gene is TRBV3-1, the J gene TRBJ2-3; 10 bases align to TRBD2. Germline CDR1 reads LGHDT; CDR2 reads YNNKEL (reference sequence). This CDR3 comprises 17 residues. The CDR3 DNA is TGTGCCTGCAGCCGGCTCTCCGGGACTAGCGGCACAGATACGCAGTATTTT. Residues: CACSRLSGTSGTDTQYF.

This chain links TRBV4-3 with TRBJ2-5, with 10 bases that match TRBD2. Germline assignment: CDR1 LGHNA and CDR2 YSLEER. The CDR3 covers 16 residues. V shed 0 bases and J 5 bases; nucleotides not matched to a gene: 6. This chain's CDR3 is CASSQDPSSGSETQYF. The CDR3 bases are TGCGCCAGCAGCCAAGATCCGTCTAGCGGGAGTGAGACCCAGTACTTC.